One and the same sample provided the 16 T cell receptor beta chains below, sequenced in a study of regulatory T cells in long-lasting Graves disease (dated by TCRdb to the early 2020s). Receptor libraries were prepared by multiplex PCR. These reads were obtained on an Illumina HiSeq 4000. CDR3 regions were amplified by Arm-PCR with iRepertoire HTBI primers to construct TCR beta libraries. Clones were called with MiXCR by TCRdb after fastp trimmed the public reads at Q25, and only in-frame beta chains were retained. Every entry covers one CDR3 protein and lists the most common genes and DNA from its rows. A total of a few hundred thousand distinct CDR3 sequences appear in this sample, 13% to 15% of them only once. The ten largest clones capture about a sixth of the sample. Explained via the paper, the time point label denotes: newly diagnosed GD, antithyroid drugs for less than 3 months. For both TCR sequencing and RNA sequencing, RNA was extracted from PBMCs in TRIzol.

This same sample was also part of a study on T cells in Graves' hyperthyroidism and ophthalmopathy.

Sequencing used peripheral blood mononuclear cells (PBMCs), obtained at new diagnosis, from a patient treated with antithyroid drugs. These receptors were obtained from a woman aged 50 to 65 with Graves disease. Donor details come from another sample of the same person, matched by shared clones.

This chain uses TRBV5-5 with TRBJ1-2; D is perhaps TRBD1 (6 bases). The CDR3 is 14 amino acids. Trimming removed 4 bases at V and 2 bases at J, with 12 bases between. Per germline, CDR1 SGHKS and CDR2 YYEKEE (reference sequence). The CDR3 region is CASSARDNNYGYTF. The CDR3 nucleotides are TGTGCCAGCAGCGCCCGGGACAACAACTATGGCTACACCTTC.

This clonotype appeared many times. The chain uses TRBV20-1 and TRBJ2-3, with D perhaps matching TRBD2 (5 bases). The V end lost 3 bases, the J end lost 4 bases, and 11 bases lay between the germline ends. Per the germline V gene, CDR1 is DFQATT and CDR2 is SNEGSKA (reference sequence). This CDR3 spans 13 amino acids. The CDR3 sequence is CSARGASPDTQYF. In nucleotides, the CDR3 is TGCAGTGCTAGGGGAGCTAGCCCAGATACGCAGTATTTT.

The V call is TRBV19, the J call TRBJ1-2; no reliable D call. CDR3 length: 13 residues. Germline V gene sequence: CDR1 LNHDA, CDR2 SQIVND (reference sequence). Trimming took 6 bases from V and 2 from J, leaving 10 bases between them. CDR3: CASRVGGNYGYTF. In DNA, the CDR3 is TGTGCCAGTAGGGTAGGCGGAAACTATGGCTACACCTTC.

Ten or more counts support this clonotype. The chain joins TRBV9 to TRBJ2-7, with a weak D call TRBD2 (5 bases). Between the trimmed V and J ends, which lost 3 bases and 4 bases, there was a span of 11 bases. Germline CDR1 SGDLS, CDR2 YYNGEE. The CDR3 contains 13 residues. CDR3 sequence: CASSADTSYEQYF. In DNA form, the CDR3 reads TGTGCCAGCAGCGCCGATACTAGTTACGAGCAGTACTTC.

This clonotype was seen many times. This chain connects TRBV6-5 to TRBJ1-1; 7 bases are a match to TRBD1. There are 16 residues in the CDR3. Germline V gives CDR1 MNHEY, CDR2 SVGAGI. Unmatched junction bases numbered 6, after V lost 2 bases and J lost 0 bases. CDR3 DNA sequence: TGTGCCAGCAGTTACACAGGGGCCCTTATGAACACTGAAGCTTTCTTT. Amino acid sequence: CASSYTGALMNTEAFF.

This clonotype has ten or more counts. The chain is built from TRBV7-9 and TRBJ1-4; 7 bases agree with TRBD1. Germline values: CDR1 SEHNR, CDR2 FQNEAQ (reference sequence). Losses at the gene ends were 4 bases for V and 4 bases for J; bases not matched to a gene: 3. The CDR3 has 14 amino acids. CDR3 region: CASSSGQSNEKLFF. In DNA, the CDR3 is TGTGCCAGCAGCTCGGGACAGAGTAATGAAAAACTGTTTTTT.

This clonotype was seen many times. This chain connects TRBV27 to TRBJ1-1, with 8 bases lining up with TRBD1. Germline loops: CDR1 MNHEY, CDR2 SMNVEV (reference sequence). CDR3 length: 15 residues. The V and J ends lost 3 bases and 0 bases, in that order; junction bases with no gene match: 3. CDR3 in amino acids: CASSFGDRLNTEAFF. The CDR3 DNA sequence: TGTGCCAGCAGTTTCGGGGACAGGTTGAACACTGAAGCTTTCTTT.

This rearrangement joins TRBV3-1 to TRBJ2-4; D is undetermined. This CDR3 is 13 amino acids long. The germline CDR1 and CDR2 sequences are LGHDT and YNNKEL (reference sequence). Trimming pared 4 bases from V and 13 bases from J, leaving 17 bases between. The CDR3 reads CASSLSSYNEQYF. The CDR3 coding sequence is TGTGCCAGCAGCCTCAGCTCCTACAATGAGCAGTACTTC.

This clonotype was counted a few times. The chain joins TRBV27 to TRBJ2-1; D might be TRBD2 (6 bases). Trimming removed 3 bases at V and 8 bases at J, with 17 bases between. CDR3 length equals 15 residues. Per the germline V gene, CDR1 is MNHEY and CDR2 is SMNVEV (reference sequence). The CDR3 DNA reads as TGTGCCAGCAGTTTCTTCCGGGGAGGACCCGATGAGCAGTTCTTC. Translation gives CASSFFRGGPDEQFF.

The chain combines TRBV7-3 with TRBJ2-1; TRBD2 agrees at 15 bases. Per germline, CDR1 SGHTA and CDR2 FQGTGA. After removal of 0 bases from V and 7 bases from J, the junction contained 4 bases not matched to a gene. This CDR3 has 17 amino acids. The CDR3 here is CASSLTGTSGRPNEQFF. In nucleotides, the CDR3 is TGTGCCAGCAGCTTAACTGGGACTAGCGGGAGGCCGAATGAGCAGTTCTTC.

Of note for this clonotype: Since a far larger clone is one base different, this is likely a read error. The chain uses TRBV6-2 or TRBV6-3 and TRBJ2-7, with D possibly TRBD1 on 5 matching bases. Trimming took 4 bases from V and 2 from J, leaving 9 bases between them. This CDR3 region has 13 residues. Germline CDR1 reads MNHEY; CDR2 reads SVGEGT. For the CDR3, the DNA is TGTGCCAGCAGTTTAGGGGCCACCTACGAGCAGTACTTC. This translates into CASSLGATYEQYF.

This clonotype was seen many times. V and J are TRBV28 and TRBJ2-7; 7 bases map to TRBD2. Germline V gene data show CDR1 as MDHEN and CDR2 as SYDVKM. This CDR3 contains 16 residues. The ends lost 6 bases at V and 7 bases at J; junction bases unmatched: 18. Written as DNA, the CDR3 is TGTGCCAGCAGAGCTGTGGGAGGGGCCGACCCTAGGGAGCAGTACTTC. It encodes CASRAVGGADPREQYF.

This clonotype was seen ten or more times. This chain uses TRBV28 with TRBJ2-4; D might be TRBD1 (5 bases). CDR3 length: 13 amino acids. V was shortened by 6 bases and J by 3 bases, with 9 bases between the two germline ends. Germline lookup yields CDR1 MDHEN and CDR2 SYDVKM. CDR3 amino acids: CASSQTDKNIQYF. CDR3 DNA sequence: TGTGCCAGCAGCCAGACAGACAAAAACATTCAGTACTTC.

V gene TRBV5-1 combines with J gene TRBJ2-7; 11 bases match TRBD2. The ends lost 4 bases at V and 2 bases at J; junction bases unmatched: 5. CDR3 length equals 15 residues. In germline, CDR1 is SGHRS, CDR2 YFSETQ. The CDR3 here is CASSVQTSGTYEQYF. The CDR3 coding sequence is TGCGCCAGCAGCGTCCAGACTAGCGGGACCTACGAGCAGTACTTC.

In its sample, this clonotype was seen many times. This chain joins TRBV12-3 or TRBV12-4 and TRBJ2-1; 12 nucleotides agree with TRBD2. The CDR3 sequence is 16 residues long. V gave up 5 bases and J gave up 7 bases; unmatched junction bases: 9. The CDR3 DNA sequence: TGTGCCAGCAGTCCGCCACTAGCGGGAGGACGTAATGAGCAGTTCTTC. Its protein is CASSPPLAGGRNEQFF.

This clonotype was found many times. This chain links TRBV20-1 with TRBJ2-7; D is perhaps TRBD2 (5 bases). With 3 bases removed from V and 3 bases from J, the gap between germline ends came to 9 bases. Germline CDR1 and CDR2: DFQATT and SNEGSKA (reference sequence). This CDR3 contains 12 residues. The CDR3 loop reads CSARSGLYEQYF. The CDR3 region has the DNA TGCAGTGCTAGGAGCGGCCTCTACGAGCAGTACTTC.